Presented here are 15 T cell receptor beta chains from one specimen sequenced in a study of blood T cells in healthy people across ages. PCR was performed a second time for about 6 to 12 cycles using a sample-barcoded 5' primer and a J-beta primer mix. TCRdb itself ran the 5' RACE reads through MiXCR, one entry per CDR3 protein. The sample has about 1 million distinct CDR3 sequences; 40% to 45% are singletons. The specimen sequenced was blood. The source is an older woman in good health.

CDR3 residues: CSARETASEAFF. CDR3 in DNA: TGCAGTGCTAGGGAAACAGCATCTGAAGCTTTCTTT. The chain links TRBV20-1 to TRBJ1-1; D unresolved. V was shortened by 3 bases and J by 6 bases, with 11 bases between the two germline ends. This CDR3 region has 12 residues. Germline V gives CDR1 DFQATT, CDR2 SNEGSKA (reference sequence).

The gene calls are TRBV25-1 and TRBJ2-6; TRBD1 matches 10 bases. There are 16 residues in the CDR3. CDR1 is MGHDK, CDR2 SYGVNS, per germline. J was trimmed by 2 bases and V by 10 bases; bases with no gene match: 8. CDR3 loop: CATAGTGEPGANVLTF. The DNA for the CDR3 is TGTGCCACTGCCGGGACAGGGGAACCTGGGGCCAACGTCCTGACTTTC.

This clonotype was observed many times. The chain joins TRBV7-2 to TRBJ2-3, with a weak D call TRBD2 (6 bases). This CDR3 is 16 amino acids long. Deletions cut 1 base from V and 4 bases from J, with 15 bases between. CDR1 SGHTA and CDR2 FQGNSA come from the germline V gene. For the CDR3, the DNA is TGTGCCAGCAGCTTAGAAGGCTTCGGGAGCGCAGATACGCAGTATTTT. It encodes CASSLEGFGSADTQYF.

This clonotype was seen once. The chain links TRBV27 to TRBJ1-1; possibly TRBD1 for D (5 bases). Germline CDR1 and CDR2: MNHEY and SMNVEV (reference sequence). The length of the CDR3 is 15 residues. The V end lost 8 bases, the J end lost 3 bases, and 19 bases lay between the germline ends. The CDR3 region has the DNA TGTGCCAGCCACGACTTCGGGGCCATCGACACTGAAGCTTTCTTT. Protein sequence: CASHDFGAIDTEAFF.

The V gene is TRBV7-3, the J gene TRBJ2-1, with D perhaps TRBD2 (5 bases). The CDR3 has 16 residues. Germline V gene lookup returns CDR1 SGHTA and CDR2 FQGTGA. The germline V and J ends were trimmed by 3 bases and 1 base, with 13 bases remaining between them. As DNA, the CDR3 is TGTGCCAGCAGCTTGACTACCCCGAAGTCCTACAATGAGCAGTTCTTC. It specifies CASSLTTPKSYNEQFF.

The chain uses TRBV21-1 and TRBJ2-7; the table's D call of TRBD2 was not tested on the DNA. TRBV21-1 is shown as a pseudogene. The CDR3 extends over 18 amino acids. The CDR3 loop is CASSTPSPSGLPSYEQYF. CDR3 nucleotide sequence: TGTGCCAGCAGCACTCCCTCCCCTAGCGGGCTTCCATCCTACGAGCAGTACTTC.

A few counts support this clonotype. The V gene is TRBV10-3, the J gene TRBJ2-7, with 16 positions matching TRBD2. The CDR3 is made up of 17 amino acids. Per germline, CDR1 ENHRY and CDR2 SYGVKD. V shed 4 bases, J shed 2 bases, and the junction held 5 bases outside the gene matches. Here the CDR3 reads CAISAGTSGRVTYEQYF. The CDR3 nucleotides read TGTGCCATCAGTGCCGGGACTAGCGGGAGGGTAACCTACGAGCAGTACTTC.

There are a few counts of this clonotype. This rearrangement joins TRBV7-9 to TRBJ1-2, with 7 bases aligning to TRBD1. The V and J ends lost 4 bases and 3 bases, in that order; junction bases with no gene match: 11. The germline CDR1 and CDR2 sequences are SEHNR and FQNEAQ (reference sequence). CDR3 length: 16 residues. The CDR3, as DNA: TGTGCCAGCAGCTCAGGGCGGACAGGTTTGGACTATGGCTACACCTTC. Protein sequence: CASSSGRTGLDYGYTF. Based on the CDR3 plus reference TRBV7-9 and TRBJ1-2, the full variable domain is DTGVSQNPRHKITKRGQNVTFRCDPISEHNRLYWYRQTLGQGPEFLTYFQNEAQLEKSRLLSDRFSAERPKGSFSTLEIQRTEQGDSAMYLCASSSGRTGLDYGYTFGSGTRLTVV.

The J gene is TRBJ1-2, the V gene TRBV3-1; D gene ambiguous. V lost 2 bases and J 7 bases, leaving 8 bases between the germline ends. This CDR3 spans 12 amino acids. The germline V gene encodes CDR1 LGHDT and CDR2 YNNKEL (reference sequence). CDR3 in amino acids: CASSQTPIGYTF. Written as DNA, the CDR3 is TGTGCCAGCAGCCAAACGCCCATTGGCTACACCTTC. The full variable domain, in which reference TRBV3-1 and TRBJ1-2 provide the parts outside the CDR3, is DTAVSQTPKYLVTQMGNDKSIKCEQNLGHDTMYWYKQDSKKFLKIMFSYNNKELIINETVPNRFSPKSPDKAHLNLHINSLELGDSAVYFCASSQTPIGYTFGSGTRLTVV.

The rearrangement links TRBV6-1 to TRBJ2-7; D unclear. CDR3 length: 13 residues. Between the trimmed V and J ends, which lost 8 bases and 2 bases, there was a span of 13 bases. Germline assignment: CDR1 MNHNS and CDR2 SASEGT. The chain's CDR3 is CASLPSDAYEQYF. Written as DNA, the CDR3 is TGTGCCAGCCTACCAAGTGACGCCTACGAGCAGTACTTC.

A few counts support this clonotype. V gene TRBV20-1 combines with J gene TRBJ1-5, with D unresolved. This CDR3 has 14 amino acids. Germline V gene lookup returns CDR1 DFQATT and CDR2 SNEGSKA (reference sequence). V lost 3 bases, J lost 3 bases, and 12 bases lay in between. CDR3: CSAREATPNQPQHF. CDR3 in DNA: TGCAGTGCTAGGGAGGCAACTCCCAATCAGCCCCAGCATTTT.

This clonotype was recorded a few times. The chain is built from TRBV18 and TRBJ2-5; D remains unclear. Trimming removed 5 bases at V and 5 bases at J, with 15 bases between. CDR3 length equals 14 residues. Germline CDR1 KGHSH, CDR2 LQKENI. CDR3 protein: CASSWTSSRETQYF. The CDR3 DNA reads as TGTGCCAGCTCATGGACCAGCTCGAGGGAGACCCAGTACTTC.

CDR3 nucleotides: TGCAGCGTTGGGGACTCCGACTACATTGAGCAGTACTTC. Protein: CSVGDSDYIEQYF. The chain is built from TRBV29-1 and TRBJ2-5; D is perhaps TRBD2 (6 bases). Trimming removed 4 bases at V and 11 bases at J, with 20 bases between. The CDR3 has 13 residues. Germline V gene sequence: CDR1 SQVTM, CDR2 ANQGSEA. The complete variable domain, with remaining parts taken from reference TRBV29-1 and TRBJ2-5, reads SAVISQKPSRDICQRGTSLTIQCQVDSQVTMMFWYRQQPGQSLTLIATANQGSEATYESGFVIDKFPISRPNLTFSTLTVSNMSPEDSSIYLCSVGDSDYIEQYFGPGTRLLVL.

This clonotype was counted between two and nine times. The chain has TRBV6-5 and TRBJ2-3; the D gene is possibly TRBD1 (5 bases). Germline-derived CDR1 and CDR2 are MNHEY and SVGAGI. The V and J ends lost 7 bases and 2 bases respectively, with 16 bases between them. This CDR3 is built from 15 residues. The DNA for the CDR3 is TGTGCCAGCAAGCCGACAGCATCACCCACAGATACGCAGTATTTT. Translating it yields CASKPTASPTDTQYF.

As to this clonotype: A read error may account for a junction end that differs from germline. The CDR3 region is CASSPSRTGQFYVDEEYF. The CDR3 DNA is TGTGCCAGCAGTCCTTCTAGGACAGGGCAGTTTTATGTGGACGAGGAGTACTTC. The chain is built from TRBV27 and TRBJ2-7; TRBD1 matches 8 bases. This CDR3 spans 18 amino acids. CDR1 and CDR2 (germline): MNHEY, SMNVEV (reference sequence).